The present TCR beta chain was sequenced within a study of T cell repertoires in cytomegalovirus infection. In the study overall: An indication of both CMV infection and matching HLA type came from public TCR beta signatures. Overall study results and limits: Dominant in the ex vivo response were TCR beta clonotypes restricted by HLA-C and specific for CMV. CMV carriers having the relevant HLA were flagged by cumulative public TCR beta family frequency.

The CDR3 sequence is 15 residues long. Germline V gene data show CDR1 as MNHEY and CDR2 as SMNVEV (reference sequence). One entry per CDR3 protein, called by TCRdb with MiXCR from the reads. The sample lists 900,000 to 950,000 distinct CDR3 sequences, less than 35% occurring once. A remark on this clonotype: Its specificity is not known. The junction does not match germline at one end; this may be a read error.

This chain uses TRBV27 with TRBJ2-5; weak D call: TRBD1 (5 bases). This clonotype was sampled from a human donor in good health (CMV status not recorded). Some clones in this sample may be carry-over from other donors' samples. Source: cultured CD8+ T cells from PBMCs, taken from culture after CMV antigen stimulation. Here the CDR3 DNA reads TGTGCCAACAGTCCTCGACAGAGATGGCCAGAGACCCAGTACTTC. Amino acid sequence: CANSPRQRWPETQYF.